This TCR beta chain was obtained from a study of shared clonotypes between healthy human individuals. Study-level information: Per donor, three plates held CD4 naive cells, three held CD4 memory, two held CD8 naive and one held CD8 memory.

Sequenced by immunoSEQ multiplex PCR; TCRdb stores in-frame clones only, minus some. The data contain nearly 1,000,000 clones, around 80% of them singletons. Remarks on this clone: Its antigen is still unknown.

Study results and limitations: At large depth, rarefaction still showed sorted-subset sequencing to be incomplete.

Healthy HIV-negative adults without recent acute infections or vaccinations served as donors. The length of the CDR3 is 14 residues. The V segment lost 6 bases and the J segment 5 bases; nucleotides outside the gene matches: 7. CDR1 is MNHEY, CDR2 SVGAGI, per germline. The genes are TRBV6-5 and TRBJ2-3; 8 nucleotides agree with TRBD2. This sequence originates from a man between 18 and 29 years old in good health. Sequencing used memory CD4+ T cells sorted from blood. Noted subset: CD45RA-negative fraction. CDR3 sequence reads: CASRTGGSGDTQYF. As DNA, the CDR3 is TGTGCCAGCAGAACGGGGGGGAGTGGAGATACGCAGTATTTT.